The 7 T cell receptor beta chains in this list originate from one sample, sequenced in a study of blood T cells in healthy people across ages. With a J-beta primer mix and a sample-barcoded 5' primer, a second PCR ran about 7 to 12 cycles. TCRdb independently ran MiXCR on the 5' RACE reads; one entry per CDR3 protein. Of about 720,000 distinct CDR3 sequences listed, 20% to 30% are singletons. The data also belong to a second study, concerning T cells of mothers and their children.

What was sequenced was blood. All receptors come from a boy younger than 18 in good health.

The table lists this clonotype with a few counts. The genes are TRBV6-6 and TRBJ1-2, with D possibly matching TRBD1 (6 bases). Germline CDR1 MNHNY, CDR2 SVGAGI (reference sequence). The CDR3 is 14 amino acids. V was shortened by 2 bases and J by 2 bases, with 9 bases between the two germline ends. This CDR3 reads CASSYTGQNYGYTF. The CDR3 DNA is TGTGCCAGCAGTTACACCGGACAGAACTATGGCTACACCTTC.

This clonotype was seen only a few times. The V and J genes are TRBV15 and TRBJ2-7; D remains unclear. Trimming pared 5 bases from V and 1 base from J, leaving 6 bases between. The V gene's germline CDR1 is LNHNV and CDR2 YYDKDF (reference sequence). CDR3 length: 12 amino acids. The CDR3, as DNA: TGTGCCACCAGCGAAGGTTCCTACGAGCAGTACTTC. Translated, it gives CATSEGSYEQYF.

This clonotype was picked up a small number of times. The V call is TRBV20-1, the J call TRBJ2-1, with TRBD2 as a possible D gene (5 bases). Germline V gene lookup returns CDR1 DFQATT and CDR2 SNEGSKA (reference sequence). The CDR3 length is 14 residues. The V end was cut by 6 bases, the J end by 7 bases, with 19 bases between. The CDR3 DNA reads TGCAGTGCCAGACCTCTAGGAGGTGGGAATGAGCAGTTCTTC. This translates into CSARPLGGGNEQFF.

In its sample, this clonotype was seen a few times. The V and J genes are TRBV7-2 and TRBJ2-5, with D hard to call. Germline-derived CDR1 and CDR2 are SGHTA and FQGNSA. The CDR3 is made up of 13 amino acids. Trimming took off 5 bases at V and 4 bases at J, with 11 bases between the two ends. In nucleotides, the CDR3 is TGTGCCAGCAGCCCCACGTTTCGAGAGACCCAGTACTTC. This translates into CASSPTFRETQYF.

The V call is TRBV6-5, the J call TRBJ2-5, with 11 bases identical to TRBD2. Germline lookup yields CDR1 MNHEY and CDR2 SVGAGI. CDR3 length: 14 residues. V shed 6 bases and J 3 bases; nucleotides not matched to a gene: 3. This CDR3 reads CASSGLAGKETQYF. The CDR3 DNA follows: TGTGCCAGCAGCGGACTAGCGGGCAAAGAGACCCAGTACTTC.

This clonotype was detected ten times or more. An end of the junction differs from the germline gene, which may be a read error. The chain combines TRBV28 with TRBJ2-1; 8 bases align to TRBD1. The J call is in doubt because the DNA end fits TRBJ2-7 better. The CDR3 is made up of 15 amino acids. Germline V gene data show CDR1 as MDHEN and CDR2 as SYDVKM. The CDR3 nucleotides read TGTGCCAGCAGTCATAGTCCCGGGACAGGATACGAACAGTACTTC. This translates into CASSHSPGTGYEQYF.

This clonotype was found a few times. The chain joins TRBV4-3 to TRBJ2-2; D gene ambiguous. This CDR3 is built from 13 residues. Germline CDR1 LGHNA, CDR2 YSLEER. V dropped 3 bases and J dropped 5 bases, with 7 bases sitting between them. Written as DNA, the CDR3 is TGCGCCAGCAGCCAGGATGGAACCGGGGAGCTGTTTTTT. It codes for CASSQDGTGELFF.